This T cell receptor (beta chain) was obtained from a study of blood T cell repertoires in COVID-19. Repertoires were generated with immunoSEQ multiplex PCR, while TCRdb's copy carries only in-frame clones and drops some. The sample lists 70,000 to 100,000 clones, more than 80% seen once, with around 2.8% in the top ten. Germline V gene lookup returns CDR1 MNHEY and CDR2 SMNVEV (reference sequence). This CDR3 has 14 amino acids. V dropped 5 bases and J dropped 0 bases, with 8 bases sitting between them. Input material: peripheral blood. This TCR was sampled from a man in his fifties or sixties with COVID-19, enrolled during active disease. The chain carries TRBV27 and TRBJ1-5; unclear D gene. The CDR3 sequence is CASSAGDSNQPQHF. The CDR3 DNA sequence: TGTGCCAGCAGTGCGGGAGATAGCAATCAGCCCCAGCATTTT.